This T cell receptor (beta chain) was obtained from a study of OX40 agonist ivuxolimab in advanced cancers. Measured with immunoSEQ multiplex PCR; TCRdb has only the in-frame clones, and not every one. The profile shows about 69,000 clones, over 60% of them singletons. The V end lost 7 bases, the J end lost 4 bases, and 22 bases lay between the germline ends. The germline V gene encodes CDR1 MNHNY and CDR2 SVGAGI (reference sequence). The CDR3 runs to 16 residues. The material was CD4+ or CD8+ T cells sorted from blood, obtained in a trial of the OX40 agonist ivuxolimab. V is TRBV6-6 and J is TRBJ2-5; D ambiguous. The TCR was taken from an adult with an advanced solid tumor such as melanoma, head and neck, liver or kidney cancer. As DNA, the CDR3 is TGTGCCAGCACCCCTCTAGGGCGTATGTCGTTAGAGACCCAGTACTTC. Translating it yields CASTPLGRMSLETQYF.